This T cell receptor (beta chain) emerged from a study of T cell repertoires in cytomegalovirus infection. Each CDR3 protein gets one entry after TCRdb re-called the reads with MiXCR. The table shows 55,000 to 85,000 distinct CDR3 sequences, with 20% occurring only once. Details on this clonotype: What it binds is unknown.

Study-level results: Predominance within the ex vivo response was attributable to HLA-C-restricted CMV-specific TCR beta clonotypes.

Trimming took 0 bases from V and 5 from J, leaving 17 bases between them. Germline V gene sequence: CDR1 SGHVS, CDR2 FNYEAQ. The CDR3 loop spans 16 amino acids. The chain employs TRBV7-6 and TRBJ2-7, with D possibly matching TRBD2 (5 bases). The TCR sequence derives from a human donor in good health (CMV status not recorded). Some clones in this sample may be carry-over from other donors' samples. The specimen was CD8+ T cells from cultured PBMCs, collected from culture after CMV antigen stimulation. DNA for the CDR3: TGTGCCAGCAGCTTAGCGCTCGGGGTTGGACGGGACGAGCAGTACTTC. This codes for CASSLALGVGRDEQYF.